Given below is one T cell receptor beta chain in context. Its antigen is currently unknown. TCRdb reanalysed the reads using MiXCR and keeps one entry per CDR3 protein. The sample contains about a million distinct CDR3 sequences, roughly 30% of which appear only once. V shed 7 bases and J shed 1 base, with 10 bases lying between them. The CDR3 covers 13 residues. In germline, CDR1 is LNHDA, CDR2 SQIVND (reference sequence). The data belong to a study of T cell repertoires in cytomegalovirus infection. Across the whole study: In public TCR beta signatures, there were indications of both CMV infection and matching HLA type.

The TCR originated in a human donor in good health (CMV status not recorded). Some clones in this sample may be carry-over from other donors' samples. Sequencing used cultured CD8+ T cells from PBMCs, obtained from culture after CMV antigen stimulation. The rearrangement joins TRBV19 to TRBJ1-1; TRBD1 is a possible D gene (5 bases). The CDR3 DNA is TGTGCCAGTAAGGGACGGGCGAACACTGAAGCTTTCTTT. Translating gives CASKGRANTEAFF.